These 25 T cell receptor beta chains share one sample of origin, sequenced in a study of breast tumors, draining lymph nodes, adjacent tissues. The lymph nodes were axillary draining lymph nodes from breast cancer patients. MiXCR, run by TCRdb on the multiplex PCR reads, gives a single entry per CDR3 protein. The profile covers approximately 100,000 distinct CDR3 sequences, with 21% appearing a single time and 1% to 1.5% taken by the ten largest. Sequencing input: axillary lymph node tissue. The receptors here all came from a female donor with breast cancer. Some clones in this sample may be carry-over from other donors' samples.

A note on this clonotype: The conserved closing phenylalanine or tryptophan is absent in this CDR3, likely reflecting a read error. V gene TRBV30 combines with J gene TRBJ2-2, with D possibly TRBD1 on 5 matching bases. The CDR3 extends over 13 amino acids. Trimming removed 3 bases from V and 6 bases from J, with 11 bases in between. Germline CDR1 reads GTSNPN; CDR2 reads SVGIG (reference sequence). The CDR3 DNA is TGTGCCTGGAGCGAAGGGGATCCCGGGGAGCTGTTTCTT. This sequence encodes CAWSEGDPGELFL.

This clonotype was found once. This chain joins TRBV20-1 and TRBJ2-7; D call uncertain. Germline V gene sequence: CDR1 DFQATT, CDR2 SNEGSKA (reference sequence). V lost 6 bases, J lost 3 bases, and 18 bases lay in between. CDR3 length equals 14 residues. This CDR3 is CSAVTWAPLYEQYF. Written as DNA, the CDR3 is TGCAGTGCCGTAACATGGGCGCCCCTCTACGAGCAGTACTTC.

This clonotype was observed at least ten times. This CDR3 reads CASSLRAGQGTNNEQFF. The CDR3 DNA is TGTGCCAGCAGCTTACGTGCGGGACAGGGTACAAACAATGAGCAGTTCTTC. J is TRBJ2-1 and V is TRBV7-3, with 9 bases that match TRBD1. In germline, CDR1 is SGHTA, CDR2 FQGTGA. Losses at the gene ends were 2 bases for V and 5 bases for J; bases not matched to a gene: 10. The CDR3 contains 17 residues.

At least ten counts were recorded for this clonotype. This chain uses TRBV27 with TRBJ2-3; D gene ambiguous. The CDR3 spans 12 residues. Germline V gene data show CDR1 as MNHEY and CDR2 as SMNVEV (reference sequence). Trimming stripped 1 base from V and 13 bases from J, with 12 bases between. CDR3 loop: CASSLWPSTKYF. For the CDR3, the DNA is TGTGCCAGCAGTTTATGGCCCAGTACTAAGTATTTT.

This chain uses TRBV30 with TRBJ1-3; D is unclear. The V end was cut by 4 bases, the J end by 0 bases, with 10 bases between. CDR1 is GTSNPN, CDR2 SVGIG, per germline (reference sequence). The CDR3 has 14 amino acids. The CDR3 DNA follows: TGTGCCTGGAACCCCGGGAGCTCTGGAAACACCATATATTTT. Protein: CAWNPGSSGNTIYF.

As concerns this clonotype: Possible read error: a much larger clone is one base away. The chain employs TRBV11-1 and TRBJ2-7, with TRBD1 matching over 9 bases. Trimming removed 3 bases from V and 2 bases from J; junction bases left unmatched: 5. The CDR3 is made up of 15 amino acids. Germline V lookup: CDR1 SGHAT, CDR2 FQDESV (reference sequence). The CDR3, as DNA: TGTGCCAGCAGCTTCGACAGGGGGGGCGCCTACGAGCAGTACTTC. Residues: CASSFDRGGAYEQYF.

This clonotype was detected many times. The genes are TRBV2 and TRBJ1-4; D perhaps matches TRBD1 (6 bases). The CDR3 consists of 14 residues. CDR1 SNHLY and CDR2 FYNNEI come from the germline V gene. V lost 3 bases and J 6 bases, leaving 11 bases between the germline ends. The CDR3 region has the DNA TGTGCCAGCAGTGATGGAGGGGGAGATGAAAAACTGTTTTTT. Its translation is CASSDGGGDEKLFF.

This clonotype was picked up a small number of times. This chain connects TRBV11-2 to TRBJ1-5, with 9 bases lining up with TRBD1. Germline CDR1 and CDR2: SGHAT and FQNNGV. The V gene end was trimmed by 1 base and the J gene end by 4 bases; junction bases not matched to a gene: 2. The length of the CDR3 is 15 residues. The CDR3 loop is CASSLVGQGNQPQHF. The CDR3, as DNA: TGTGCCAGCAGCTTAGTGGGACAGGGAAATCAGCCCCAGCATTTT. The full variable domain, its missing parts supplied by reference TRBV11-2 and TRBJ1-5, is EAGVAQSPRYKIIEKRQSVAFWCNPISGHATLYWYQQILGQGPKLLIQFQNNGVVDDSQLPKDRFSAERLKGVDSTLKIQPAKLEDSAVYLCASSLVGQGNQPQHFGDGTRLSIL.

This clonotype has more than one count but fewer than ten. V usage is TRBV9 and J usage is TRBJ1-6; a weak D match, TRBD1 (6 bases). This CDR3 spans 15 amino acids. CDR1 is SGDLS and CDR2 is YYNGEE in the germline V gene. V lost 3 bases, J lost 10 bases, and 17 bases lay in between. The CDR3 loop reads CASSAGQFLGSPLHF. The CDR3 DNA is TGTGCCAGCAGCGCCGGACAGTTTCTAGGATCACCCCTCCACTTT. Variable domain in full (rest from reference TRBV9 and TRBJ1-6): DSGVTQTPKHLITATGQRVTLRCSPRSGDLSVYWYQQSLDQGLQFLIQYYNGEERAKGNILERFSAQQFPDLHSELNLSSLELGDSALYFCASSAGQFLGSPLHFGNGTRLTVT.

Ten or more counts support this clonotype. This chain uses TRBV9 with TRBJ1-5; D call uncertain. The V and J ends lost 6 bases and 3 bases respectively, with 16 bases between them. There are 15 residues in the CDR3. Per the germline V gene, CDR1 is SGDLS and CDR2 is YYNGEE. The CDR3 is CASNSDGSFNQPQHF. The CDR3, as DNA: TGTGCCAGCAACTCCGACGGGAGCTTCAATCAGCCCCAGCATTTT.

The chain combines TRBV20-1 with TRBJ1-2; D is unclear. The germline V gene encodes CDR1 DFQATT and CDR2 SNEGSKA (reference sequence). This CDR3 has 8 residues. The CDR3 bases are TGCAGCCACGACGGCCACACCTTC. As protein: CSHDGHTF.

The table lists this clonotype with many counts. This chain uses TRBV3-1 with TRBJ1-2; D may be TRBD1 (6 bases). V dropped 3 bases and J dropped 1 base, with 9 bases sitting between them. Germline V CDR1 and CDR2: LGHDT, YNNKEL (reference sequence). The CDR3 is made up of 14 amino acids. The CDR3 nucleotides are TGTGCCAGCAGCCAGGGACATCTTAACTATGGCTACACCTTC. The encoded protein is CASSQGHLNYGYTF.

This clonotype came up many times. The chain is built from TRBV6-1 and TRBJ1-5; no reliable D call. V was trimmed by 1 base and J by 2 bases, leaving 15 bases between them. The CDR3 runs 17 residues. The germline V gene has CDR1 MNHNS and CDR2 SASEGT. In DNA form, the CDR3 reads TGTGCCAGCAGTGAAGATTACGCGGGTCTCGGCAATCAGCCCCAGCATTTT. This gives the protein CASSEDYAGLGNQPQHF.

Details on this clonotype: One end of the junction varies from germline; a read error may be responsible. The chain is built from TRBV27 and TRBJ2-1; the match to TRBD1 covers 8 bases. The CDR3 is 15 amino acids. Germline loops: CDR1 MNHEY, CDR2 SMNVEV (reference sequence). The CDR3 reads CASSPGQGLYSEQFF. The CDR3 nucleotides are TGTGCCAGCAGTCCCGGACAGGGTCTCTACAGTGAGCAGTTCTTC.

This clonotype was counted ten times or more. This chain uses TRBV27 with TRBJ2-5; 7 nucleotides agree with TRBD1. The CDR3 is 17 amino acids. Per the germline V gene, CDR1 is MNHEY and CDR2 is SMNVEV (reference sequence). Germline trimming cut 1 base from V and 0 bases from J; bases unmatched to any gene: 8. The CDR3 DNA follows: TGTGCCAGCAGTTTATGGGGGACAGCTAAGTACCAAGAGACCCAGTACTTC. This sequence encodes CASSLWGTAKYQETQYF.

The gene calls are TRBV7-8 and TRBJ2-7; D might be TRBD2 (5 bases). Germline CDR1 SGHVS, CDR2 FQNEAQ. The germline V and J ends were trimmed by 4 bases and 7 bases, with 17 bases remaining between them. The CDR3 consists of 14 residues. CDR3 amino acids: CASSSPSDFLEQYF. The DNA for the CDR3 is TGTGCCAGCAGCTCGCCCTCGGACTTTCTGGAGCAGTACTTC.

In this sample, this clonotype turned up many times. The chain couples TRBV29-1 to TRBJ2-7; tentative D call: TRBD1 (5 bases). Per germline, CDR1 SQVTM and CDR2 ANQGSEA. V lost 0 bases, J lost 9 bases, and 9 bases lay in between. This CDR3 is 11 amino acids long. The CDR3 here is CSVEDQGSQYF. The CDR3, as DNA: TGCAGCGTTGAAGACCAGGGATCGCAGTACTTC.

This clonotype has at least ten counts. The V call is TRBV4-1, the J call TRBJ2-1; 9 bases are shared with TRBD2. Per the germline V gene, CDR1 is MGHRA and CDR2 is YSYEKL. The CDR3 is 15 residues long. With 4 bases clipped from V and 8 bases from J, the junction kept 9 bases outside the gene matches. CDR3 sequence (DNA): TGCGCCAGCAGCCCGACGGCGGGGGGGCTGGATGAGCAGTTCTTC. Amino acids: CASSPTAGGLDEQFF.

This clonotype has ten or more counts. The chain is built from TRBV19 and TRBJ1-3; D ambiguous. Per germline, CDR1 LNHDA and CDR2 SQIVND (reference sequence). V shed 3 bases and J shed 1 base, with 10 bases lying between them. The CDR3 length is 15 residues. CDR3 protein: CASSIGGGSGNTIYF. The DNA of the CDR3 is TGTGCCAGTAGTATTGGTGGAGGATCTGGAAACACCATATATTTT.

This clonotype was counted at least ten times. V is TRBV7-9 and J is TRBJ2-2, with 7 bases identical to TRBD2. Germline CDR1 is SEHNR and CDR2 is FQNEAQ (reference sequence). The CDR3 is 15 residues long. J lost 6 bases, V lost 5 bases, and 9 bases had no gene match. The CDR3 DNA sequence: TGTGCCAGCAGCCCAACGTTGGGAGGGGCCGGGGAGCTGTTTTTT. This translates into CASSPTLGGAGELFF.

This rearrangement joins TRBV7-9 to TRBJ2-3, with 10 bases aligning to TRBD1. This CDR3 contains 14 residues. Germline-derived CDR1 and CDR2 are SEHNR and FQNEAQ (reference sequence). The J segment lost 6 bases and the V segment lost 5 bases, leaving 5 bases of the junction unmatched. The CDR3, as DNA: TGTGCCAGCAGCCCGGGACAGGGGTTGGATACGCAGTATTTT. This encodes CASSPGQGLDTQYF. The variable domain in full, completed from reference TRBV7-9 and TRBJ2-3, reads DTGVSQNPRHKITKRGQNVTFRCDPISEHNRLYWYRQTLGQGPEFLTYFQNEAQLEKSRLLSDRFSAERPKGSFSTLEIQRTEQGDSAMYLCASSPGQGLDTQYFGPGTRLTVL.

In this sample, this clonotype turned up many times. The V and J genes are TRBV6-6 and TRBJ2-4; D ambiguous. Trimming took off 4 bases at V and 5 bases at J, with 21 bases between the two ends. The CDR3 is made up of 17 amino acids. Per the germline V gene, CDR1 is MNHNY and CDR2 is SVGAGI (reference sequence). The CDR3 bases are TGTGCCAGCAGTTCCCCCCTGACTTTCCCGCCGGAAAACATTCAGTACTTC. Its protein product is CASSSPLTFPPENIQYF.

The chain links TRBV6-6 to TRBJ2-2, with TRBD2 matching 13 bases. J gave up 7 bases and V 5 bases, and 10 bases lay outside the gene matches. The CDR3 runs to 17 residues. Germline CDR1 and CDR2: MNHNY and SVGAGI (reference sequence). The CDR3 sequence: CASSGLAGVNLGGELFF. DNA for the CDR3: TGTGCCAGCAGTGGACTAGCGGGAGTAAATTTGGGCGGGGAGCTGTTTTTT.

This clonotype has ten or more counts. The chain recombines TRBV15 with TRBJ2-5; D unclear. CDR3 length: 12 residues. CDR1 is LNHNV and CDR2 is YYDKDF in the germline V gene (reference sequence). Trimming pared 0 bases from V and 5 bases from J, leaving 4 bases between. CDR3 protein: CATSRDRETQYF. As DNA, the CDR3 is TGTGCCACCAGCAGAGATCGGGAGACCCAGTACTTC.

This clonotype was picked up a small number of times. The chain joins TRBV2 to TRBJ2-5; 7 positions agree with TRBD1. Unmatched junction bases numbered 5, after V lost 6 bases and J lost 4 bases. Germline-derived CDR1 and CDR2 are SNHLY and FYNNEI. This CDR3 comprises 13 residues. CDR3 protein: CASRHDRVETQYF. Written as DNA, the CDR3 is TGTGCCAGCAGACACGACAGGGTAGAGACCCAGTACTTC. The whole variable domain, remainder taken from reference TRBV2 and TRBJ2-5, is EPEVTQTPSHQVTQMGQEVILRCVPISNHLYFYWYRQILGQKVEFLVSFYNNEISEKSEIFDDQFSVERPDGSNFTLKIRSTKLEDSAMYFCASRHDRVETQYFGPGTRLLVL.